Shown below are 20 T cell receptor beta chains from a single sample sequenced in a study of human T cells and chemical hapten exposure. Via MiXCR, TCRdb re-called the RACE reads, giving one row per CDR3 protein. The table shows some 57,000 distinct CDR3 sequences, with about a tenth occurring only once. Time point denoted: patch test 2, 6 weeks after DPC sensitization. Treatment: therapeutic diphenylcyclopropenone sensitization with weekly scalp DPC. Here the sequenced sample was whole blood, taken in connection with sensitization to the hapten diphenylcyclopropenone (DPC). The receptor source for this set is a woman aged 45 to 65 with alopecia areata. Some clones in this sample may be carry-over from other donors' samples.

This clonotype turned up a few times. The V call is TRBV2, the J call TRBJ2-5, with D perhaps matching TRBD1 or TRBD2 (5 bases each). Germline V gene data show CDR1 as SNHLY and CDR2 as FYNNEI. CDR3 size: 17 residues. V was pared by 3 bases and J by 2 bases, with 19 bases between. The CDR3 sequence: CASSEEPGPLFQETQYF. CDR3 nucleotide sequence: TGTGCCAGCAGTGAGGAGCCGGGACCACTATTTCAAGAGACCCAGTACTTC.

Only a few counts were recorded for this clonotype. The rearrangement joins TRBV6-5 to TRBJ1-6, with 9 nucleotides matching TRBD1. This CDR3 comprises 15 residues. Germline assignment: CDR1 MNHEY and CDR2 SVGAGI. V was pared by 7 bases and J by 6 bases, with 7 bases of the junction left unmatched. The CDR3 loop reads CASTLLTGGNSPLHF. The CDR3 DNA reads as TGTGCCAGCACCCTCTTGACAGGGGGTAATTCACCCCTCCACTTT.

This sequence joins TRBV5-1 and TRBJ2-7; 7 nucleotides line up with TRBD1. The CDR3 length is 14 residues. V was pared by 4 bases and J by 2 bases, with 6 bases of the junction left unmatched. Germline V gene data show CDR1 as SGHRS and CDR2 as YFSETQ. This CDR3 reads CASSPPGTAYEQYF. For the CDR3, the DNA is TGCGCCAGCAGCCCCCCCGGGACAGCCTACGAGCAGTACTTC.

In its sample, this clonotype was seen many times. CDR3 sequence (DNA): TGTGCCAGCAGCTTCGGATCAATTAGCAATCAGCCCCAGCATTTT. Translated: CASSFGSISNQPQHF. V gene TRBV7-9 combines with J gene TRBJ1-5; D unclear. The germline V and J ends were trimmed by 3 bases and 0 bases, with 9 bases remaining between them. CDR1 SEHNR and CDR2 FQNEAQ come from the germline V gene (reference sequence). The CDR3 covers 15 residues.

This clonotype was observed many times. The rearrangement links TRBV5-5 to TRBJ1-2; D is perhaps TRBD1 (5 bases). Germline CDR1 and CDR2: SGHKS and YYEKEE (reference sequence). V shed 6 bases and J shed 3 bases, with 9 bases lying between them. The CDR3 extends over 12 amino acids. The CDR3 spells CASTRDDYGYTF. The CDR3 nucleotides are TGTGCCAGCACCAGGGACGACTATGGCTACACCTTC.

CDR3 residues: CASSLMGASERSFF. DNA for the CDR3: TGTGCCAGCAGCTTAATGGGTGCTTCGGAGAGATCGTTCTTC. V gene TRBV11-2 combines with J gene TRBJ2-1; D gene uncertain. Germline CDR1 reads SGHAT; CDR2 reads FQNNGV. The germline V and J ends were trimmed by 2 bases and 15 bases, with 20 bases remaining between them. The CDR3 contains 14 residues.

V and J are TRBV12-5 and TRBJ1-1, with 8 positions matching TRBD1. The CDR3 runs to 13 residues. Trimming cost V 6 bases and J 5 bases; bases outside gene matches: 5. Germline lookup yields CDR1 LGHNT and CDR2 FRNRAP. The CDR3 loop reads CASGRQGQTEAFF. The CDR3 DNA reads TGTGCTAGTGGGAGACAGGGGCAAACTGAAGCTTTCTTT.

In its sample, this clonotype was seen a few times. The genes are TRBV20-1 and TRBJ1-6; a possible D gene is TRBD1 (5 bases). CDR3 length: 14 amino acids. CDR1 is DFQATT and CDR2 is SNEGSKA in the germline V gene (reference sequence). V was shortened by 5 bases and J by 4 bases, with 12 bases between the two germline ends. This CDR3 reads CSAGRGAYNSPLHF. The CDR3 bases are TGCAGTGCTGGGAGGGGAGCTTATAATTCACCCCTCCACTTT.

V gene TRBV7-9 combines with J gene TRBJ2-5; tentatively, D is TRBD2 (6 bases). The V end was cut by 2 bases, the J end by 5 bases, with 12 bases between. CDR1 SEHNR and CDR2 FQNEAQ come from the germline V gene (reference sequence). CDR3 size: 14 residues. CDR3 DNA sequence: TGTGCCAGCAGCTTAATGGCAGGAGGGGAGACCCAGTACTTC. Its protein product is CASSLMAGGETQYF.

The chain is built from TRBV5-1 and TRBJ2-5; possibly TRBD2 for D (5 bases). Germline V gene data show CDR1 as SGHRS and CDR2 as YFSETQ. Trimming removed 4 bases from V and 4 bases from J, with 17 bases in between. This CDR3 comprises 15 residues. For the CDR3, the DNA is TGCGCCAGCAGCCTGATGTCGGACTCTCGAGAGACCCAGTACTTC. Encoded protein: CASSLMSDSRETQYF.

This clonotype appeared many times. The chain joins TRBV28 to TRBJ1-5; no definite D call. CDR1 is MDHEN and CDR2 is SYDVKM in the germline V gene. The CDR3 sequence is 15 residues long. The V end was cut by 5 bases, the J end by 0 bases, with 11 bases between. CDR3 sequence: CASSPKVDSNQPQHF. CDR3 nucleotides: TGTGCCAGCAGTCCGAAGGTCGATAGCAATCAGCCCCAGCATTTT.

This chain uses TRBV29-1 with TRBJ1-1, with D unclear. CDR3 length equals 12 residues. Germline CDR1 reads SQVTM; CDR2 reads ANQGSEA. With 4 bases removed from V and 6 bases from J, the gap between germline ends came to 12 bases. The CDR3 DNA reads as TGCAGCGTTGGGGAGGGCTTTCCTGAAGCTTTCTTT. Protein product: CSVGEGFPEAFF.

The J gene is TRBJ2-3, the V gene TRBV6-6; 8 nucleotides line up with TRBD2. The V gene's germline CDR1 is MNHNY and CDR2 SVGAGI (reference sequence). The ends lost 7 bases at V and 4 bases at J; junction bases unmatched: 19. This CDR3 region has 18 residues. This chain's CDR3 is CASTQGGSIAGTPDTQYF. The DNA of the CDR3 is TGTGCCAGCACTCAAGGGGGTTCGATAGCGGGGACCCCAGATACGCAGTATTTT.

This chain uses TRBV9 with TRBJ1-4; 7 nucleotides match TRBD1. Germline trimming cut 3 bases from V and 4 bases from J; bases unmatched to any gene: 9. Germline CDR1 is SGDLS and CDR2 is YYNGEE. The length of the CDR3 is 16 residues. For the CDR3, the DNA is TGTGCCAGCAGCGGACCAACAGGGGTAAATAATGAAAAACTGTTTTTT. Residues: CASSGPTGVNNEKLFF.

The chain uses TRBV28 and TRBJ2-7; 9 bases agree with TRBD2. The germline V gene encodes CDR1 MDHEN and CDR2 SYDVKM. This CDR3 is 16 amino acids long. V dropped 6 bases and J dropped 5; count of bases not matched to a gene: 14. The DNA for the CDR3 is TGTGCCAGCAGGGTCCATCGAGCGGGAGGCATGAACGAGCAGTACTTC. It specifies CASRVHRAGGMNEQYF.

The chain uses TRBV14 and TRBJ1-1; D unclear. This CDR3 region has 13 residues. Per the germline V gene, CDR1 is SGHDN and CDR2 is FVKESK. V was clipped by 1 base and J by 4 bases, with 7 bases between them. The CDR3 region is CASSQGDFTEAFF. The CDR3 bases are TGTGCCAGCAGCCAAGGGGATTTCACTGAAGCTTTCTTT.

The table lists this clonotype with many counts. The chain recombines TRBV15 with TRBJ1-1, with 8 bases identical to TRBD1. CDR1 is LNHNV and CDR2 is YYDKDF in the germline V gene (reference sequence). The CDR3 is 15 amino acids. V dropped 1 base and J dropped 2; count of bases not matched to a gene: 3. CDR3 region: CATSRGTGFNTEAFF. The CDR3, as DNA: TGTGCCACCAGCAGAGGGACAGGGTTCAACACTGAAGCTTTCTTT. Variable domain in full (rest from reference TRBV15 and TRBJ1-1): DAMVIQNPRYQVTQFGKPVTLSCSQTLNHNVMYWYQQKSSQAPKLLFHYYDKDFNNEADTPDNFQSRRPNTSFCFLDIRSPGLGDTAMYLCATSRGTGFNTEAFFGQGTRLTVV.

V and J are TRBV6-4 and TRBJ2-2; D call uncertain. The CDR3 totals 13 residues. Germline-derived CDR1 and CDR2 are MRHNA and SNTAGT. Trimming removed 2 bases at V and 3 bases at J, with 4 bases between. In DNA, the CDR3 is TGTGCCAGCAGTGACACCCACACCGGGGAGCTGTTTTTT. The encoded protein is CASSDTHTGELFF.

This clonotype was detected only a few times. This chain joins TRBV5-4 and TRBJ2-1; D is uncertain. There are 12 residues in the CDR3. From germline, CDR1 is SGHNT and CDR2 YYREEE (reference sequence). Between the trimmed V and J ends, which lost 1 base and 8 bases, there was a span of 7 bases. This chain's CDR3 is CASSLPLDEQFF. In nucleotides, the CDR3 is TGTGCCAGCAGCTTGCCGTTGGATGAGCAGTTCTTC.

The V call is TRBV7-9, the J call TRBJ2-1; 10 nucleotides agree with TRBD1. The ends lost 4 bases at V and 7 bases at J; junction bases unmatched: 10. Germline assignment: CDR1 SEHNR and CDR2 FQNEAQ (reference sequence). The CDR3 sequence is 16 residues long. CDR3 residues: CASSSLDRGLRNEQFF. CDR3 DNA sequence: TGTGCCAGCAGCTCGCTAGACAGGGGGCTCAGGAATGAGCAGTTCTTC.